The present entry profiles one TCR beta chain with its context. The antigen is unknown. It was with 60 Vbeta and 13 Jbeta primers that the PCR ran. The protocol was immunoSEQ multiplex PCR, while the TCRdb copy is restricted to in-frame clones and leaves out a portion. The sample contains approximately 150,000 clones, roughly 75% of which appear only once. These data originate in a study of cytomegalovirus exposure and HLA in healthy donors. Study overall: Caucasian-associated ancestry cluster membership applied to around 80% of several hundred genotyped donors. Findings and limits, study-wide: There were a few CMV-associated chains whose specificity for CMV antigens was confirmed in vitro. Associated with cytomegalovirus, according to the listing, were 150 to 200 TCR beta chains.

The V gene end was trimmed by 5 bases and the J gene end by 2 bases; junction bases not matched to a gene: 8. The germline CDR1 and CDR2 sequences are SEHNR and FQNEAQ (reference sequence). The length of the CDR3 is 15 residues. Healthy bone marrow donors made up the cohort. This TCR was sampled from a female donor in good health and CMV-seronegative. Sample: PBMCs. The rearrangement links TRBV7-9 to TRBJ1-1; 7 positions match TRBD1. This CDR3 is CASSPRQGLNTEAFF. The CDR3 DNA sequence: TGTGCCAGCAGCCCCCGACAGGGTCTAAACACTGAAGCTTTCTTT.